This T cell receptor (beta chain) was captured in a study of graft-versus-host responses after intestinal transplantation. Whole-study results and caveats: Present in recipient marrow, GvH clones included some that appeared first in ileum or blood.

Concerning this clone: Its antigen is currently unknown.

Germline V gives CDR1 SGHDT, CDR2 YYEEEE. With V trimmed by 4 bases and J by 4 bases, 8 bases remained unmatched. This CDR3 is 15 amino acids long. The data were produced by immunoSEQ multiplex PCR, yet TCRdb's version contains in-frame clones alone and is incomplete. Among approximately 100,000 clones listed, about 84% were seen once. The sequences come from PBMCs, collected 255 days after intestinal transplant. V gene TRBV5-6 combines with J gene TRBJ1-2; the match to TRBD1 covers 9 bases. This sequence originates from a human patient who received an intestinal transplant, so some T cells may come from the graft donor. The CDR3 protein is CASSPGTGGLYGYTF. Here the CDR3 DNA reads TGTGCCAGCAGCCCTGGAACAGGGGGCCTCTATGGCTACACCTTC.